Listed below are T cell receptor beta chains from one sample, sequenced in a study of blood T cells in healthy people across ages. From the 5' RACE reads, TCRdb called clonotypes with MiXCR, one entry per CDR3 protein. The table lists 650,000 to 800,000 distinct CDR3 sequences, around 43% of them singletons. Material for sequencing was blood. Receptors were obtained from a man between 60 and 75 years old in good health. Both conserved end residues are part of each CDR3. A D gene is named only where the DNA matches it firmly. Only some rows state a clone size, as once, few, many or a class for expanded clones.

>TRBV9|few|TRBJ2-5|TRBD1
TGTGCCAGCAGCCCCCGGACAGGGGGGTACCAAGAGACCCAGTACTTC
CASSPRTGGYQETQYF
>TRBV24-1|few|TRBJ2-1|TRBD1
TGTGCCACCAGTGGTTGGGACAGCAGGGATGAGCAGTTCTTC
CATSGWDSRDEQFF
>TRBV6-5|-|TRBJ2-6|-
TGTGCCAGCAGTTACAGGGTCTCTGGGGCCAACGTCCTGACTTTC
CASSYRVSGANVLTF
>TRBV20-1|few|TRBJ2-3|-
TGCAGTGCCGTTAACCGGGCCCATGTGGCAGATACGCAGTATTTT
CSAVNRAHVADTQYF
>TRBV5-5|-|TRBJ2-3|-
TGTGCCAGCAGCAGAGGAGGGCTCACAGATACGCAGTATTTT
CASSRGGLTDTQYF
>TRBV11-3|-|TRBJ2-2|-
TGTGCCAGCAATTCCCTTAGGAACACCGGGGAGCTGTTTTTT
CASNSLRNTGELFF
>TRBV6-2/TRBV6-3|few|TRBJ2-7|TRBD2
TGTGCCAGCAGTTGGGCTAGCGGGTACTACGAGCAGTACTTC
CASSWASGYYEQYF
>TRBV6-2/TRBV6-3|-|TRBJ1-5|-
TGTGCCAGCAATTCGTCAGGATCCCCCATAAAGCATTTT
CASNSSGSPIKHF
>TRBV5-1|-|TRBJ2-3|TRBD2
TGCGCCAGCAGCCTCCGGACTAGCGGCCCCAGGGATACGCAGTATTTT
CASSLRTSGPRDTQYF
>TRBV7-2|many|TRBJ2-7|-
TGTGCCAGCAGCTTACTCGCGGAGTACGAGCAGTACTTC
CASSLLAEYEQYF
>TRBV5-1|many|TRBJ1-1|-
TGCGCCAGCAGCGTGCAACAGAACACTGAAGCTTTCTTT
CASSVQQNTEAFF
>TRBV10-2|few|TRBJ2-1|TRBD2
TGCGCCAGCAGACCGACTAGCGGGGGGCGCAATGAGCAGTTCTTC
CASRPTSGGRNEQFF
>TRBV7-2|-|TRBJ2-7|-
TGTGCCACCAAGCAGGGTTACCTGAGCTCCTACGAGCAGTACTTC
CATKQGYLSSYEQYF
>TRBV20-1|-|TRBJ2-7|-
TGCAGTGCTAGAGTCCCAGGGAGAGGATACGAGCAGTACTTC
CSARVPGRGYEQYF
>TRBV5-5|-|TRBJ2-4|-
TGTGCCAGCAGCTTGGAGGGGGGCAAAAACATTCAGTACTTC
CASSLEGGKNIQYF
>TRBV7-2|-|TRBJ2-1|TRBD1
TGTGCCAGCAGCTTAGGGGTAGGGGGCCTAGGAGAGCAGTTCTTC
CASSLGVGGLGEQFF
>TRBV7-9|-|TRBJ2-5|TRBD1
TGTGCCAGCAGAACCGGGACAGGCGGAGAGGCCCAGTACTTC
CASRTGTGGEAQYF
>TRBV2|-|TRBJ1-2|-
TGTGCCAGCACACGGAATACTGGTGGCTACACCTTC
CASTRNTGGYTF
>TRBV2|few|TRBJ2-5|-
TGTGCCAGCAGTAAGATAAAAGAGACCCAGTACTTC
CASSKIKETQYF
>TRBV6-5|-|TRBJ2-1|-
TGTGCCAGCAGGACTGCTCTAGCTTCCAATGAGCAGTTCTTC
CASRTALASNEQFF
>TRBV5-1|-|TRBJ2-7|TRBD1
TGCGCCAGCAGCGAGGGACAGAATATCTACGAGCAGTACTTC
CASSEGQNIYEQYF
>TRBV6-5|-|TRBJ2-5|-
TGTGCCAGCAGAAGGACCCCCGGAGAGACCCAGTACTTC
CASRRTPGETQYF
>TRBV20-1|-|TRBJ1-5|-
TGCAGTGCTAAGGGTAGGGTGTCATCCCCTACGGTCGGCAATCAGCCCCAGCATTTT
CSAKGRVSSPTVGNQPQHF
>TRBV7-2|-|TRBJ2-5|-
TGTGCCAGCAGCTTAGGTAACAGGGTAGAGACCCAGTACTTC
CASSLGNRVETQYF
>TRBV9|once|TRBJ2-7|-
TGTGCCAGCAGCGTAGAGGGCAGGGACGAGCAGTACTTC
CASSVEGRDEQYF
>TRBV5-1|-|TRBJ1-2|TRBD1
TGCGCCAGCAGCTCACAGGGGGCTGGCGGCTACACCTTC
CASSSQGAGGYTF
>TRBV3-1|-|TRBJ2-5|-
TGTGCCAGCAGCCCATTACCCCAAGGGGAAGAGACCCAGTACTTC
CASSPLPQGEETQYF
>TRBV11-2|few|TRBJ2-1|TRBD2
TGTGCCAGCAGCTTAGGGCCCCCCAGCGGGGGGTTTCCCTACAATGAGCAGTTCTTC
CASSLGPPSGGFPYNEQFF
>TRBV12-3/TRBV12-4|many|TRBJ2-5|-
TGTGCCAGCAGTTTAGACAGGGTTCGTGGCGAGACCCAGTACTTC
CASSLDRVRGETQYF
>TRBV7-2|-|TRBJ2-5|-
TGTGCCAGCACCCAGAAAGAGACCCAGTACTTC
CASTQKETQYF
>TRBV20-1|-|TRBJ2-7|-
TGCAGTGCTAGGGGGGGAGGCCCCTACGAGCAGTACTTC
CSARGGGPYEQYF
>TRBV5-1|-|TRBJ2-1|-
TGCGCCAGCAGCTTGGCCCATAGCTCCTACAATGAGCAGTTCTTC
CASSLAHSSYNEQFF
>TRBV24-1|many|TRBJ2-3|-
TGTGCCACCAGTCTTGCAGATACGCAGTATTTT
CATSLADTQYF
>TRBV28|-|TRBJ2-7|-
TGTGCCAGCCAACTTAGCTCCTACGAGCAGTACTTC
CASQLSSYEQYF
>TRBV4-3|few|TRBJ2-7|TRBD2
TGCGCCAGCAGCCAAGATAGGGGACTAGCGGGGATTTACGAGCAGTACTTC
CASSQDRGLAGIYEQYF
>TRBV7-9|few|TRBJ2-1|TRBD2
TGTGCCAGCAGCTCCGGGACTAGCGGGGCCGATGAGCAGTTCTTC
CASSSGTSGADEQFF
>TRBV30|once|TRBJ2-7|-
TGTGCCTGGAACCCAACAGCTAACTACGAGCAGTACTTC
CAWNPTANYEQYF
>TRBV7-2|few|TRBJ2-5|TRBD2
TGTGCCAGCAGCCGGACTAGTTGGCAAGAGACCCAGTACTTC
CASSRTSWQETQYF
>TRBV27|-|TRBJ1-4|TRBD1
TGTGCCAGCAGTTTAATGGGAGGGACAGGGGTTGAGGCCGATGGTGAAAAACTGTTTTTT
CASSLMGGTGVEADGEKLFF
>TRBV3-1|-|TRBJ2-1|-
TGTGCCAGCAGCCGAAGGGGGGGCCGCTCCTACAATGAGCAGTTCTTC
CASSRRGGRSYNEQFF
>TRBV4-1|many|TRBJ2-5|-
TGCGCCAGCAGCCAAGACCCCGACCGGGAGACCCAGTACTTC
CASSQDPDRETQYF
>TRBV28|once|TRBJ2-5|-
TGTGCCAGCAGTTTTCAGTTGGAGACCCAGTACTTC
CASSFQLETQYF
>TRBV20-1|-|TRBJ2-5|TRBD1
TGCAGTGCGAGCGATGCGAGGACAGGGACGGTCCAAGAGACCCAGTACTTC
CSASDARTGTVQETQYF
>TRBV7-8|-|TRBJ1-6|-
TGTGCCAGCAGCGCAGGGTATTCACCCCTCCACTTT
CASSAGYSPLHF
>TRBV6-5|many|TRBJ2-5|-
TGTGCCAGCAGAACCACCGGGACCTGGGAGACCCAGTACTTC
CASRTTGTWETQYF
>TRBV29-1|-|TRBJ1-1|-
TGCAGCGTGAATACAGGGAACACTGAAGCTTTCTTT
CSVNTGNTEAFF
>TRBV4-3|few|TRBJ2-1|-
TGCGCCAGCAGCCAAGTGTCCGCCGGAGGCAATGAGCAGTTCTTC
CASSQVSAGGNEQFF
>TRBV20-1|once|TRBJ1-2|-
TGCAGTGCTAGAAAGACCCACATGGGAGGCTACACCTTC
CSARKTHMGGYTF
>TRBV11-2|few|TRBJ2-1|-
TGTGCCAGCAGCTTAGTGGGGGCTACCTACAATGAGCAGTTCTTC
CASSLVGATYNEQFF
>TRBV30|-|TRBJ2-3|-
TGTGCCTGGAGTCAACAGGTTCAAAGCACAGATACGCAGTATTTT
CAWSQQVQSTDTQYF
>TRBV15|few|TRBJ1-6|-
TGTGCCACCAGCAGAGATAGGACAAGGAATTCACCCCTCCACTTT
CATSRDRTRNSPLHF
>TRBV9|once|TRBJ2-1|TRBD1
TGTGCCAGCAGCGTGGGACAGGGGGCTGAGCAGTTCTTC
CASSVGQGAEQFF
>TRBV21-1|-|TRBJ2-2|-
TGTGCCAGCAACCAGGGGGGGGTGGTGGAGCTGTTTTTT
CASNQGGVVELFF
>TRBV20-1|-|TRBJ1-2|-
TGCAGTGCTGGGGGGGGCTACGAAAACTATGGCTACACCTTC
CSAGGGYENYGYTF
>TRBV5-6|-|TRBJ2-5|TRBD2
TGTGCCAGCAGTCCGGGACTAGCGACTTCGTTGCGGGAGACCCAGTACTTC
CASSPGLATSLRETQYF
>TRBV5-1|once|TRBJ1-4|-
TGCGCCAGCAGCTTGGGCGTCGATCCAACTAATGAAAAACTGTTTTTT
CASSLGVDPTNEKLFF
>TRBV4-1|few|TRBJ2-5|-
TGCGCCAGCCAACGGGTCATCGATCCGTACCAAGAGACCCAGTACTTC
CASQRVIDPYQETQYF